These 6 T cell receptor beta chains originate from one sample sequenced in a study of T cell changes during pregnancy in multiple sclerosis. The repertoire was sequenced with immunoSEQ multiplex PCR; TCRdb's copy has only in-frame clones and lacks some. Of nearly 110,000 clones in the sample, about 90% were seen once. The sample in question was peripheral blood, obtained before pregnancy. Receptors were obtained from a female donor with multiple sclerosis, enrolled in a pregnancy study.

This chain links TRBV4-2 with TRBJ2-7; the D gene is possibly TRBD1 (6 bases). Germline assignment: CDR1 LGHNA and CDR2 YNFKEQ. CDR3 size: 15 residues. The V and J ends lost 4 bases and 4 bases respectively, with 17 bases between them. This CDR3 reads CASSREPGESYEQYF. For the CDR3, the DNA is TGTGCCAGCAGCCGCGAACCAGGGGAGAGTTACGAGCAGTACTTC.

The chain links TRBV7-3 to TRBJ2-3; 12 positions match TRBD2. The length of the CDR3 is 16 residues. V shed 4 bases, J shed 2 bases, and the junction held 4 bases outside the gene matches. Germline lookup yields CDR1 SGHTA and CDR2 FQGTGA. In nucleotides, the CDR3 is TGTGCCAGCAGCTCCGGGACTAGCGGGTCCACAGATACGCAGTATTTT. Translating it yields CASSSGTSGSTDTQYF.

The V gene is TRBV29-1, the J gene TRBJ2-7; D ambiguous. Trimming removed 0 bases from V and 3 bases from J, with 3 bases in between. Per the germline V gene, CDR1 is SQVTM and CDR2 is ANQGSEA. The CDR3 has 11 residues. In DNA form, the CDR3 reads TGCAGCGTTGAAGAATACTACGAGCAGTACTTC. Amino acid sequence: CSVEEYYEQYF.

The rearrangement joins TRBV6-5 to TRBJ2-1; 9 bases line up with TRBD1. Trimming at V came to 0 bases and at J to 6 bases, leaving 6 bases not matched to a gene. Germline-derived CDR1 and CDR2 are MNHEY and SVGAGI. There are 16 residues in the CDR3. The CDR3 reads CASSYSGTGRSNEQFF. The CDR3 nucleotides read TGTGCCAGCAGTTACTCCGGGACAGGGAGATCCAATGAGCAGTTCTTC.

This sequence joins TRBV7-8 and TRBJ2-3, with D possibly matching TRBD1 (6 bases). Germline V lookup: CDR1 SGHVS, CDR2 FQNEAQ. Trimming took 5 bases from V and 2 from J, leaving 11 bases between them. The CDR3 runs to 14 residues. CDR3 nucleotide sequence: TGTGCCAGCAGCCCGTGGGACAACACAGATACGCAGTATTTT. Translated: CASSPWDNTDTQYF.

The chain employs TRBV27 and TRBJ1-5; D uncertain. Germline V gene sequence: CDR1 MNHEY, CDR2 SMNVEV (reference sequence). The CDR3 runs to 16 residues. The V end lost 1 base, the J end lost 9 bases, and 19 bases lay between the germline ends. CDR3 sequence: CASSLFGDPSIGPQHF. The CDR3 DNA sequence: TGTGCCAGCAGTTTATTTGGAGACCCCTCTATCGGGCCCCAGCATTTT.